This TCR beta chain came from a study of blood T cell repertoires in COVID-19. As for the study in general: Specimens from acute and convalescent COVID-19 originated in the United States, Italy and Spain.

Methods used by the authors: Estimation of nucleated cell counts relied on the amplification of reference gene primers. Repertoires were generated with immunoSEQ multiplex PCR, while TCRdb's copy carries only in-frame clones and drops some. V and J calls and clone size are those listed in that table; D and trimming were worked out from the DNA. The sample shows some 150,000 clones, roughly 84% of them seen only once. This clone appeared many times. The V and J ends lost 7 bases and 6 bases, in that order; junction bases with no gene match: 3. Per the germline V gene, CDR1 is SEHNR and CDR2 is FQNEAQ (reference sequence). The CDR3 sequence is 12 residues long.

This receptor was identified in a man aged 45-65 years who had recovered from COVID-19. The chain employs TRBV7-9 and TRBJ1-1, with 9 bases identical to TRBD1. Specimen: PBMCs or T cells enriched from blood (not recorded which). The CDR3 sequence: CASNRGLSEAFF. CDR3 sequence (DNA): TGTGCCAGCAACAGGGGGCTCTCTGAAGCTTTCTTT.